This T cell receptor (beta chain) appears in the sequencing data of a study of regulatory T cells in long-lasting Graves disease. Notes on the study in general: Among samples with persistent disease, TRBV28, TRBJ1-2 and TRBJ2-5 were favored.

V lost 2 bases and J 0 bases, leaving 8 bases between the germline ends. Germline assignment: CDR1 MNHEY and CDR2 SVGAGI. The CDR3 totals 15 residues. This clonotype was recorded at least ten times. The target antigen is unknown. Time point noted: newly diagnosed GD, antithyroid drugs for less than 3 months. PBMC RNA was the source of the TCR library. Arm-PCR of CDR3 regions and iRepertoire HTBI primers were the basis on which TCR beta libraries were built. TCRdb called the multiplex PCR reads again in MiXCR, with one record for every CDR3 protein. In the table there are some 500,000 distinct CDR3 sequences, 13% of which are singletons. These same data were also listed under a study on T cells in Graves' hyperthyroidism and ophthalmopathy. That work contributes: Diagnosis rested on symptoms, serum thyroxine and TRAb, thyroid ultrasound, and orbital computed tomography. The TCR CDR3 was amplified in a first-round RT-PCR using the HTBI primer set. Most thyroid clonotypes with frequency above 0.001 were detected in blood.

This receptor was obtained from a man younger than 40 with Graves disease. The sample in question was peripheral blood mononuclear cells (PBMCs), obtained at new diagnosis, from a patient treated with antithyroid drugs. The genes are TRBV6-5 and TRBJ2-4; D assignment may be TRBD1 or TRBD2 (5 bases each). Written as DNA, the CDR3 is TGTGCCAGCAGTTACGGGGGTCTAGCCAAAAACATTCAGTACTTC. Protein sequence: CASSYGGLAKNIQYF.